The 30 T cell receptor beta chains given below trace back to one sample, sequenced in a study of beta chain features in type 1 diabetes. Sequenced material consisted of expressed TCRB transcripts (all of the isolated RNA was reverse transcribed). Using immunoSEQ multiplex PCR, the repertoire was profiled, and TCRdb retains in-frame clones only, with some absent. This table has about 620,000 clones, roughly 15% appearing once. Sequenced material: naive CD4+ T cells from blood. The receptors stem from a man aged 18-30 years in good health.

This sequence joins TRBV5-8 and TRBJ2-1; D not certain. Trimming removed 5 bases from V and 7 bases from J, with 16 bases in between. The CDR3 is made up of 14 amino acids. Germline V gene data show CDR1 as SGHTS and CDR2 as YDEGEE. The DNA for the CDR3 is TGTGCCAGCAGGACGTATTCCATGGGAAATGAGCAGTTCTTC. Translation: CASRTYSMGNEQFF. Drawing the rest from reference TRBV5-8 and TRBJ2-1, the complete variable domain is EAGVTQSPTHLIKTRGQQATLRCSPISGHTSVYWYQQALGLGLQFLLWYDEGEERNRGNFPPRFSGRQFPNYSSELNVNALELEDSALYLCASRTYSMGNEQFFGPGTRLTVL.

This chain links TRBV28 with TRBJ1-2; D ambiguous. This CDR3 is built from 14 residues. Germline lookup yields CDR1 MDHEN and CDR2 SYDVKM. V lost 2 bases, J lost 3 bases, and 10 bases lay in between. CDR3 sequence: CASSLPTTDYGYTF. In nucleotides, the CDR3 is TGTGCCAGCAGTTTACCGACGACGGACTATGGCTACACCTTC.

V gene TRBV7-2 combines with J gene TRBJ1-5; possible D gene TRBD1, 6 bases. V lost 5 bases and J lost 0, with 11 bases in between. CDR1 and CDR2 (germline): SGHTA, FQGNSA. This CDR3 comprises 15 residues. The CDR3, as DNA: TGTGCCAGCAGCATCCGGACAGTTAGCAATCAGCCCCAGCATTTT. It specifies CASSIRTVSNQPQHF.

The chain recombines TRBV6-8 with TRBJ2-4; D not resolved. CDR1 is MNHGY and CDR2 is SAAAGT in the germline V gene. The CDR3 has 16 amino acids. Trimming removed 5 bases from V and 0 bases from J, with 14 bases in between. The CDR3 region is CASSKTDELAKNIQYF. CDR3 DNA sequence: TGTGCCAGCAGTAAGACGGACGAACTAGCCAAAAACATTCAGTACTTC.

There are a few counts of this clone. Written as DNA, the CDR3 is TGTGCCAGCTCCCCGGGATTCTCCTACAATGAGCAGTTCTTC. Translated: CASSPGFSYNEQFF. The rearrangement joins TRBV18 to TRBJ2-1; D is possibly TRBD2 (5 bases). The CDR3 covers 14 residues. V was cut by 6 bases and J by 0 bases, with 9 bases left in between. In germline, CDR1 is KGHSH, CDR2 LQKENI.

In its sample, this clone was seen a few times. The rearrangement uses TRBV7-9 and TRBJ2-1, with a tentative D call TRBD2 (7 bases). This CDR3 has 14 amino acids. The V and J ends lost 5 bases and 9 bases respectively, with 17 bases between them. CDR1 is SEHNR, CDR2 FQNEAQ, per germline (reference sequence). The CDR3 region is CASSRGAVLGEQFF. The CDR3 bases are TGTGCCAGCAGCCGGGGGGCCGTCTTAGGTGAGCAGTTCTTC. Combining the CDR3 with reference TRBV7-9 and TRBJ2-1 gives the whole variable domain DTGVSQNPRHKITKRGQNVTFRCDPISEHNRLYWYRQTLGQGPEFLTYFQNEAQLEKSRLLSDRFSAERPKGSFSTLEIQRTEQGDSAMYLCASSRGAVLGEQFFGPGTRLTVL.

This clone was picked up a small number of times. The chain uses TRBV7-2 and TRBJ2-4, with D possibly matching TRBD2 (6 bases). Looked up from germline, CDR1 is SGHTA and CDR2 is FQGNSA. CDR3 size: 16 residues. V was trimmed by 2 bases and J by 0 bases, leaving 11 bases between them. Written as DNA, the CDR3 is TGTGCCAGCAGCTTAATGGGACTGCGAGCCAAAAACATTCAGTACTTC. It is translated as CASSLMGLRAKNIQYF.

The chain recombines TRBV6-6 with TRBJ2-7; D is undetermined. Germline values: CDR1 MNHNY, CDR2 SVGAGI (reference sequence). The CDR3 spans 13 residues. The germline V and J ends were trimmed by 0 bases and 5 bases, with 8 bases remaining between them. The CDR3 sequence: CASSYSAENEQYF. The CDR3 nucleotides read TGTGCCAGCAGTTACTCAGCAGAAAACGAGCAGTACTTC.

The chain recombines TRBV25-1 with TRBJ2-7; TRBD2 is a possible D gene (5 bases). The CDR3 loop spans 11 amino acids. V was clipped by 4 bases and J by 7 bases, with 8 bases between them. Per germline, CDR1 MGHDK and CDR2 SYGVNS. The CDR3 DNA reads TGTGCCAGCAGTGGCAGGACTGAGCAGTACTTC. It yields the protein CASSGRTEQYF.

This clone occurred a few times. The DNA for the CDR3 is TGTGCCAGCAGCTTAGTAGGTTCAAAGAACACTGAAGCTTTCTTT. Residues: CASSLVGSKNTEAFF. V usage is TRBV7-2 and J usage is TRBJ1-1; D remains ambiguous. This CDR3 is built from 15 residues. V dropped 1 base and J dropped 1 base, with 10 bases sitting between them. CDR1 and CDR2 (germline): SGHTA, FQGNSA.

The chain links TRBV21-1 to TRBJ2-5; TRBD1, as called in the table, went unchecked against the DNA. TRBV21-1 has pseudogene status. The CDR3 consists of 16 residues. The CDR3 here is CASSGDRLMRWETQYF. CDR3 DNA sequence: TGTGCCAGCAGCGGGGACAGGTTGATGAGATGGGAGACCCAGTACTTC.

Only a few counts were recorded for this clone. The V gene is TRBV28, the J gene TRBJ1-2; D is unresolved. The CDR3 runs 15 residues. V dropped 2 bases and J dropped 0 bases, with 10 bases sitting between them. CDR1 and CDR2 from the germline V gene are MDHEN and SYDVKM. The CDR3 DNA follows: TGTGCCAGCAGTTTACCCAGCATAGCTAACTATGGCTACACCTTC. Translating it yields CASSLPSIANYGYTF.

V usage is TRBV28 and J usage is TRBJ2-1, with TRBD2 matching 9 bases. The CDR3 is 15 amino acids. V lost 6 bases, J lost 4 bases, and 7 bases stayed unmatched. Germline assignment: CDR1 MDHEN and CDR2 SYDVKM. This CDR3 reads CASRFLAGTYNEQFF. CDR3 nucleotide sequence: TGTGCCAGCAGATTCCTAGCGGGAACGTACAATGAGCAGTTCTTC.

This clone was found a few times. The CDR3 sequence is CASSEILAGGLYNEQFF. Here the CDR3 DNA reads TGTGCCAGCAGTGAAATTCTAGCGGGGGGACTTTACAATGAGCAGTTCTTC. The V and J genes are TRBV6-1 and TRBJ2-1, with 11 bases fitting TRBD2. From germline, CDR1 is MNHNS and CDR2 SASEGT. V gave up 2 bases and J gave up 4 bases; unmatched junction bases: 7. The CDR3 is 17 residues long.

The chain joins TRBV29-1 to TRBJ1-1; no definite D call. Trimming shortened V by 0 bases and J by 4 bases, and 12 bases separated the two germline ends. The CDR3 is 14 residues long. The germline gives CDR1 SQVTM, CDR2 ANQGSEA. The CDR3 sequence: CSVEDPSLITEAFF. The CDR3 coding sequence is TGCAGCGTTGAAGATCCTAGTCTGATCACTGAAGCTTTCTTT.

There are a few counts of this clone. The chain has TRBV19 and TRBJ2-5; possible D gene TRBD2, 5 bases. The CDR3 loop spans 12 amino acids. V was clipped by 5 bases and J by 4 bases, with 8 bases between them. Germline V gives CDR1 LNHDA, CDR2 SQIVND (reference sequence). For the CDR3, the DNA is TGTGCCAGTAGTGATGGGAGAGAGACCCAGTACTTC. It encodes CASSDGRETQYF.

V is TRBV29-1 and J is TRBJ1-2; 7 bases align to TRBD1. With 4 bases clipped from V and 5 bases from J, the junction kept 7 bases outside the gene matches. The CDR3 has 13 amino acids. Per germline, CDR1 SQVTM and CDR2 ANQGSEA. Here the CDR3 DNA reads TGCAGCGTTGGGACAGGCGTAACGTATGGCTACACCTTC. Translating gives CSVGTGVTYGYTF.

This clone was detected only a few times. The identical CDR3 is also encoded by other nucleotide sequences in the sample. The chain carries TRBV18 and TRBJ1-5; D not resolved. From germline, CDR1 is KGHSH and CDR2 LQKENI. This CDR3 is built from 13 residues. Trimming pared 6 bases from V and 2 bases from J, leaving 8 bases between. The CDR3: CASSPGGNQPQHF. In DNA, the CDR3 is TGTGCCAGCTCCCCCGGAGGCAATCAGCCCCAGCATTTT. The full variable domain, in which reference TRBV18 and TRBJ1-5 provide the parts outside the CDR3, is NAGVMQNPRHLVRRRGQEARLRCSPMKGHSHVYWYRQLPEEGLKFMVYLQKENIIDESGMPKERFSAEFPKEGPSILRIQQVVRGDSAAYFCASSPGGNQPQHFGDGTRLSIL.

The gene calls are TRBV11-2 and TRBJ2-7, with no clear D. Germline-derived CDR1 and CDR2 are SGHAT and FQNNGV. This CDR3 comprises 16 residues. V lost 0 bases to trimming and J lost 0 bases, with 12 bases between them. The CDR3, as DNA: TGTGCCAGCAGCTTAGAAGCAGTCCTTATCTCCTACGAGCAGTACTTC. This encodes CASSLEAVLISYEQYF. Complete variable domain (other parts from reference TRBV11-2 and TRBJ2-7): EAGVAQSPRYKIIEKRQSVAFWCNPISGHATLYWYQQILGQGPKLLIQFQNNGVVDDSQLPKDRFSAERLKGVDSTLKIQPAKLEDSAVYLCASSLEAVLISYEQYFGPGTRLTVT.

Only a few counts were recorded for this clone. CDR3 region: CASSKLDTIYF. The CDR3 region has the DNA TGCGCCAGCAGCAAATTGGACACCATATATTTT. The J gene is TRBJ1-3, the V gene TRBV5-1, with no clear D. Trimming stripped 4 bases from V and 8 bases from J, with 7 bases between. CDR1 SGHRS and CDR2 YFSETQ come from the germline V gene. CDR3 length: 11 residues.

This clone was seen a few times. This sequence joins TRBV4-3 and TRBJ1-2, with D unclear. With 0 bases removed from V and 10 bases from J, the gap between germline ends came to 6 bases. Germline V gene sequence: CDR1 LGHNA, CDR2 YSLEER. This CDR3 has 11 amino acids. CDR3 region: CASSQDGAYTF. For the CDR3, the DNA is TGCGCCAGCAGCCAAGATGGTGCCTACACCTTC.

This clone was recorded a few times. The CDR3 spells CASQTLAGVDEQYF. In nucleotides, the CDR3 is TGTGCCAGCCAAACCCTAGCGGGAGTTGACGAGCAGTACTTC. The chain recombines TRBV25-1 with TRBJ2-7; 10 bases agree with TRBD2. Germline CDR1 MGHDK, CDR2 SYGVNS. With V trimmed by 8 bases and J by 5 bases, 9 bases remained unmatched. The CDR3 has 14 amino acids.

The chain combines TRBV28 with TRBJ2-3; D may be TRBD2 (5 bases). Germline CDR1 reads MDHEN; CDR2 reads SYDVKM. V lost 5 bases to trimming and J lost 4 bases, with 16 bases between them. The CDR3 extends over 15 amino acids. CDR3 protein: CASSTPGELSDTQYF. CDR3 sequence (DNA): TGTGCCAGCAGTACCCCCGGGGAGTTATCAGATACGCAGTATTTT.

This sequence joins TRBV27 and TRBJ2-5, with 15 bases that match TRBD2. The CDR3 loop spans 14 amino acids. The germline V gene has CDR1 MNHEY and CDR2 SMNVEV (reference sequence). Trimming removed 5 bases from V and 5 bases from J; junction bases left unmatched: 0. The CDR3 region is CASSGLAGGETQYF. In DNA form, the CDR3 reads TGTGCCAGCAGTGGACTAGCGGGGGGGGAGACCCAGTACTTC.

This clone was detected a few times. V and J are TRBV27 and TRBJ2-7, with 9 bases matching TRBD1. This CDR3 comprises 14 residues. The germline V gene encodes CDR1 MNHEY and CDR2 SMNVEV (reference sequence). The trim removed 6 bases at V and 6 bases at J, leaving 9 bases unmatched. For the CDR3, the DNA is TGTGCCAGCAGCCCCGGGACAGGGCGGACCGAGCAGTACTTC. Translation gives CASSPGTGRTEQYF.

The chain is built from TRBV21-1 and TRBJ2-4; the table's TRBD2 call for D was not verified on the DNA. TRBV21-1 is deemed a pseudogene. This CDR3 contains 21 residues. The CDR3 loop reads CASSKATGLAGGPRLCNIQYF. The CDR3 nucleotides are TGTGCCAGCAGCAAAGCAACGGGACTAGCGGGAGGGCCACGTTTGTGCAACATTCAGTACTTC.

This clone was seen a few times. The V and J genes are TRBV5-1 and TRBJ1-5, with 10 bases lining up with TRBD1. CDR3 length equals 15 residues. The germline V gene has CDR1 SGHRS and CDR2 YFSETQ. Losses at the gene ends were 0 bases for V and 5 bases for J; bases not matched to a gene: 2. For the CDR3, the DNA is TGCGCCAGCAGCTTGGGGGACAGGGGTCATCAGCCCCAGCATTTT. This encodes CASSLGDRGHQPQHF.

The V and J genes are TRBV5-1 and TRBJ2-1; 9 positions agree with TRBD1. V was clipped by 0 bases and J by 4 bases; unmatched bases: 2. There are 15 residues in the CDR3. Germline assignment: CDR1 SGHRS and CDR2 YFSETQ. The CDR3 spells CASSLGGQGYNEQFF. The CDR3 DNA follows: TGCGCCAGCAGCTTGGGTGGACAGGGGTACAATGAGCAGTTCTTC.

This clone was recorded a few times. The chain combines TRBV7-9 with TRBJ1-2; D call uncertain. Between the trimmed V and J ends, which lost 0 bases and 0 bases, there was a span of 11 bases. The CDR3 totals 16 residues. Germline lookup yields CDR1 SEHNR and CDR2 FQNEAQ (reference sequence). The CDR3 nucleotides are TGTGCCAGCAGCTTAGCAATCCCCTTAGCTAACTATGGCTACACCTTC. It codes for CASSLAIPLANYGYTF.

This clone showed up just once. The rearrangement joins TRBV2 to TRBJ1-5, with 10 bases fitting TRBD1. V dropped 6 bases and J dropped 1; count of bases not matched to a gene: 3. Per germline, CDR1 SNHLY and CDR2 FYNNEI. This CDR3 is built from 15 residues. Written as DNA, the CDR3 is TGTGCCAGCAGGGGGACAGGGGTAAGCAATCAGCCCCAGCATTTT. As protein: CASRGTGVSNQPQHF.